The clone carrying this TCR beta chain was recorded many times. What it recognizes is unknown. This specimen comes from a study of blood T cells in healthy people across ages. Study-level results: Estimated diversity across one million T cells was deemed an underestimate. Among long-lived donors, naive CD4+ cells were more numerous and diversity higher than in aged donors. A roughly linear fall in TCR beta diversity per million T cells was seen with increasing age.

Through a sample-barcoded 5' primer and a J-beta primer mix, a second PCR was run for roughly 6 to 11 cycles. One entry per CDR3 protein results from TCRdb running MiXCR on the 5' RACE reads. The table includes hundreds of thousands of distinct CDR3 sequences, more than 40% detected once. The germline CDR1 and CDR2 sequences are MDHEN and SYDVKM. The V gene lost 5 bases and the J gene lost 7 bases, with 21 bases spanning the gap. This CDR3 has 15 amino acids. The receptor was derived from a woman in her fifties or sixties in good health. The chain combines TRBV28 with TRBJ2-7, with a tentative D call TRBD2 (6 bases). The sample consisted of blood. The CDR3 DNA sequence: TGTGCCAGCAGTGGGGGAACGGGAGTCAGTAAAGAGCAGTACTTC. Encoded protein: CASSGGTGVSKEQYF. Full variable domain (outside the CDR3, taken from reference TRBV28 and TRBJ2-7): DVKVTQSSRYLVKRTGEKVFLECVQDMDHENMFWYRQDPGLGLRLIYFSYDVKMKEKGDIPEGYSVSREKKERFSLILESASTNQTSMYLCASSGGTGVSKEQYFGPGTRLTVT.